Described below is a single T cell receptor (beta chain) sequence and its context. Its specificity is not known. This specimen belongs to a study of response to subunit inactivated influenza vaccine. General study findings and limits: Authors proposed each seasonal influenza vaccination draws in few new T cells.

TCRdb ran MiXCR on the RT-PCR reads and lists one entry per CDR3 protein. Of about 190,000 distinct CDR3 sequences in the sample, approximately 15% are singletons; the top ten hold approximately 27%. The sequences come from CD8+ T cells sorted from PBMCs, collected about 5 days after vaccination. The sequence came from a man aged 45-60 years who received an inactivated influenza vaccine.

CDR3 DNA: TGTGCCAGCAGCTTGATTAATTCGGGGAACACTGAAGCTTTCTTT. Amino acids: CASSLINSGNTEAFF. The chain uses TRBV7-9 and TRBJ1-1; D is ambiguous. Deletions cut 3 bases from V and 1 base from J, with 12 bases between. Germline CDR1 and CDR2: SEHNR and FQNEAQ (reference sequence). The CDR3 loop spans 15 amino acids.